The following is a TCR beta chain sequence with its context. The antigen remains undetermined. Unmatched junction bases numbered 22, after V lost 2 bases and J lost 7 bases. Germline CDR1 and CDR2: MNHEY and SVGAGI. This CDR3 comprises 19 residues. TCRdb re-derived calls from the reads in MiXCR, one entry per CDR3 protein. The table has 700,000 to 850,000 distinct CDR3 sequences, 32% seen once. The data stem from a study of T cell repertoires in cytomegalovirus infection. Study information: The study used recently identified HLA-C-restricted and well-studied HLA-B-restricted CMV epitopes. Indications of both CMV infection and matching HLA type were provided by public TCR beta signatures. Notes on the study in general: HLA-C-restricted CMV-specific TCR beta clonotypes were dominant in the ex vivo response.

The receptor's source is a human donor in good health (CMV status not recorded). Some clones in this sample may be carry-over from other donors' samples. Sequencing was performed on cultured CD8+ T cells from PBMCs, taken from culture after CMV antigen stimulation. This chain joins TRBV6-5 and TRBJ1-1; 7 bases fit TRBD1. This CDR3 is CASSYKQPGFRDSVNEAFF. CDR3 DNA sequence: TGTGCCAGCAGTTACAAGCAGCCAGGGTTTAGGGACAGCGTAAATGAAGCTTTCTTT.